This is a list of T cell receptor beta chains from one sample in a study of blood T cell repertoires in COVID-19. Data came from immunoSEQ multiplex PCR; TCRdb stores just in-frame clones and leaves some out. The repertoire holds 250,000 or so clones, roughly 89% seen once, with roughly 1.4% in the top ten. The sequenced sample was peripheral blood. Receptor source: a middle-aged woman who had recovered from COVID-19. CDR3s include the opening cysteine and the closing phenylalanine or tryptophan. D genes are given only for firm matches. The size field is filled for only some rows; it gives once, few, many or a size class.

CDR3: CASSEGLAGTIQYF
DNA: TGTGCCAGCAGTGAGGGACTAGCGGGTACCATTCAGTACTTC
J: TRBJ2-4
size: NA
V: TRBV6-1
D: TRBD2

CDR3: CATRDDKTGTGELFF
DNA: TGTGCCACCCGAGACGACAAAACGGGGACCGGGGAGCTGTTTTTT
J: TRBJ2-2
size: NA
V: TRBV24-1
D: NA

CDR3: CASSPRHQETQYF
DNA: TGCGCCAGCAGCCCCCGTCACCAAGAGACCCAGTACTTC
J: TRBJ2-5
size: once
V: TRBV5-1
D: NA

CDR3: CASSLQTGTEAFF
DNA: TGCGCCAGCAGCTTACAGACAGGGACCGAAGCTTTCTTT
J: TRBJ1-1
size: NA
V: TRBV5-1
D: TRBD1

CDR3: CASSSIQFTGELFF
DNA: TGTGCCAGCAGCTCAATCCAATTCACCGGGGAGCTGTTTTTT
J: TRBJ2-2
size: many
V: TRBV7-9
D: NA

CDR3: CASSLGHLAGGTNEQFF
DNA: TGTGCCAGCAGCTTGGGCCACCTAGCGGGGGGTACTAATGAGCAGTTCTTC
J: TRBJ2-1
size: NA
V: TRBV7-3
D: TRBD2

CDR3: CASSLANWGGTEAFF
DNA: TGTGCCAGCAGCTTAGCCAATTGGGGGGGCACTGAAGCTTTCTTT
J: TRBJ1-1
size: NA
V: TRBV11-2
D: NA

CDR3: CASSIRGGATEKLFF
DNA: TGTGCCAGTAGTATAAGAGGGGGAGCTACTGAAAAACTGTTTTTT
J: TRBJ1-4
size: NA
V: TRBV19
D: NA

CDR3: CASSPASVRTSKRYTIYF
DNA: TGTGCCAGCTCACCAGCCTCCGTGAGGACTAGTAAGAGATACACCATATATTTT
J: TRBJ1-3
size: NA
V: TRBV18
D: NA

CDR3: CASGPLGHGYTF
DNA: TGTGCCAGCGGCCCTTTGGGGCATGGCTACACCTTC
J: TRBJ1-2
size: NA
V: TRBV28
D: NA

CDR3: CASIKGLGREQYF
DNA: TGTGCCAGCATAAAGGGGCTCGGACGCGAGCAGTACTTC
J: TRBJ2-7
size: once
V: TRBV28
D: NA

CDR3: CASVQGNTEAFF
DNA: TGTGCCAGCGTTCAGGGGAACACTGAAGCTTTCTTT
J: TRBJ1-1
size: NA
V: TRBV28
D: NA

CDR3: CASSEATGGNSPLHF
DNA: TGTGCCAGCAGCGAAGCTACAGGGGGTAATTCACCCCTCCACTTT
J: TRBJ1-6
size: NA
V: TRBV11-2
D: TRBD1

CDR3: CASSVIAGVHTGELFF
DNA: TGTGCCAGTAGTGTCATAGCGGGGGTCCACACCGGGGAGCTGTTTTTT
J: TRBJ2-2
size: NA
V: TRBV19
D: TRBD2

CDR3: CATARGLANEKLFF
DNA: TGTGCCACCGCTCGGGGGTTGGCTAATGAAAAACTGTTTTTT
J: TRBJ1-4
size: NA
V: TRBV6-5
D: NA

CDR3: CASSFSGAPDTQYF
DNA: TGTGCCAGCAGCTTTAGCGGGGCGCCAGATACGCAGTATTTT
J: TRBJ2-3
size: NA
V: TRBV3-1/TRBV3-2
D: TRBD2

CDR3: CASSSGTLMNQPQHF
DNA: TGTGCCAGTAGCTCCGGGACACTGATGAATCAGCCCCAGCATTTT
J: TRBJ1-5
size: NA
V: TRBV19
D: NA

CDR3: CASSQSITGTGNQPQHF
DNA: TGTGCCAGCAGCCAATCGATCACCGGGACAGGGAATCAGCCCCAGCATTTT
J: TRBJ1-5
size: NA
V: TRBV16
D: TRBD1

CDR3: CASSFLDRTSGFNEQFF
DNA: TGTGCCAGCAGTTTCCTGGATAGGACTAGCGGATTTAATGAGCAGTTCTTC
J: TRBJ2-1
size: few
V: TRBV28
D: TRBD2

CDR3: CASRTGTDNEQFF
DNA: TGTGCCAGCAGAACCGGGACAGACAATGAGCAGTTCTTC
J: TRBJ2-1
size: NA
V: TRBV6-5
D: TRBD1

CDR3: CASSRQGHEQYF
DNA: TGTGCCAGCTCAAGACAGGGCCACGAGCAGTACTTC
J: TRBJ2-7
size: NA
V: TRBV7-9
D: TRBD1

CDR3: CASSPTPGTGYEKLFF
DNA: TGCGCCAGCAGCCCCACTCCCGGGACAGGCTATGAAAAACTGTTTTTT
J: TRBJ1-4
size: NA
V: TRBV5-1
D: TRBD1

CDR3: CASSTYPTTGTGELFF
DNA: TGTGCCAGCAGCACATACCCCACTACAGGGACCGGGGAGCTGTTTTTT
J: TRBJ2-2
size: NA
V: TRBV11-2
D: NA

CDR3: CASKEGGTDTQYF
DNA: TGTGCCAGCAAGGAGGGGGGGACAGATACGCAGTATTTT
J: TRBJ2-3
size: NA
V: TRBV2
D: NA

CDR3: CASSFSRGSDSPLHF
DNA: TGTGCCAGCAGTTTCTCTAGGGGCAGCGATTCACCCCTCCACTTT
J: TRBJ1-6
size: NA
V: TRBV5-4
D: NA